This T cell receptor beta chain stems from a study of cytomegalovirus exposure and HLA in healthy donors. Across the whole study: A previous analysis identified 95 million to 140 million unique TCR beta sequences derived from 180 million or so T cells.

In the case of this clone: Its specificity is unknown. The same CDR3 can be traced to other DNA sequences in this sample.

Germline-derived CDR1 and CDR2 are SEHNR and FQNEAQ (reference sequence). V lost 5 bases and J lost 3, with 20 bases in between. The CDR3 consists of 16 residues. Study-wide results and caveats: As a later analysis showed, a missense DCLRE1C variant was linked to trimming of TCR beta V- and J-genes. Researchers reported in a later analysis that common viral pathogens appeared linked to several top clusters. TCR beta V segments were, for the most part, productive about 87% or about 30% of the time in an earlier analysis.

PCR primers comprised 60 Vbeta and 13 Jbeta primers. Data came from immunoSEQ multiplex PCR; TCRdb stores just in-frame clones and leaves some out. The data contain approximately 120,000 clones, 76% of them singletons. What was sequenced was PBMCs. The receptor's source is a woman aged 50 to 60 in good health and CMV-seropositive. V is TRBV7-9 and J is TRBJ2-7; tentatively, D is TRBD2 (6 bases). CDR3 sequence: CASSLWRKEGFYEQYF. The CDR3 DNA sequence: TGTGCCAGCAGCCTCTGGCGTAAGGAGGGATTCTACGAGCAGTACTTC.